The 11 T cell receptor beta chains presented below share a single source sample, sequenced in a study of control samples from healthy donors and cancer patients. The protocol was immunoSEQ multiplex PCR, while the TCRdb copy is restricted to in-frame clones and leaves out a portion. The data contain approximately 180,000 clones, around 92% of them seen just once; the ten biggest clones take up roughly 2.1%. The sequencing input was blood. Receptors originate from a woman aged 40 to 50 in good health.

CDR3 in amino acids: CASSLQGLTGNTIYF. The CDR3 bases are TGTGCCAGCAGCTTACAGGGTTTAACTGGAAACACCATATATTTT. The rearrangement joins TRBV7-9 to TRBJ1-3; a possible D gene is TRBD1 (5 bases). CDR1 and CDR2 (germline): SEHNR, FQNEAQ (reference sequence). The CDR3 sequence is 15 residues long. V was cut by 2 bases and J by 2 bases, with 10 bases left in between. Based on the CDR3 plus reference TRBV7-9 and TRBJ1-3, the full variable domain is DTGVSQNPRHKITKRGQNVTFRCDPISEHNRLYWYRQTLGQGPEFLTYFQNEAQLEKSRLLSDRFSAERPKGSFSTLEIQRTEQGDSAMYLCASSLQGLTGNTIYFGEGSWLTVV.

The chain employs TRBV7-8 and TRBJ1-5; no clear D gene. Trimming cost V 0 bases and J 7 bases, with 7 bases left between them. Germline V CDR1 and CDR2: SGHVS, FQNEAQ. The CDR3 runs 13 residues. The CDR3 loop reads CASSLALGQPQHF. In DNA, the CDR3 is TGTGCCAGCAGCTTAGCGCTTGGCCAGCCCCAGCATTTT. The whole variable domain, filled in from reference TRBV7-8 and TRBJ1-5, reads GAGVSQSPRYKVAKRGQDVALRCDPISGHVSLFWYQQALGQGPEFLTYFQNEAQLDKSGLPSDRFFAERPEGSVSTLKIQRTQQEDSAVYLCASSLALGQPQHFGDGTRLSIL.

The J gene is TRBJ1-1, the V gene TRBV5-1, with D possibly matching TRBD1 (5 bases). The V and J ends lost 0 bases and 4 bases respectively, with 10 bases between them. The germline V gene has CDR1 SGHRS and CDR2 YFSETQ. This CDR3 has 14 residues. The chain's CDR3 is CASSLGMGVTEAFF. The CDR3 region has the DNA TGCGCCAGCAGCTTGGGAATGGGGGTCACTGAAGCTTTCTTT. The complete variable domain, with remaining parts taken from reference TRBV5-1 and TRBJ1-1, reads KAGVTQTPRYLIKTRGQQVTLSCSPISGHRSVSWYQQTPGQGLQFLFEYFSETQRNKGNFPGRFSGRQFSNSRSEMNVSTLELGDSALYLCASSLGMGVTEAFFGQGTRLTVV.

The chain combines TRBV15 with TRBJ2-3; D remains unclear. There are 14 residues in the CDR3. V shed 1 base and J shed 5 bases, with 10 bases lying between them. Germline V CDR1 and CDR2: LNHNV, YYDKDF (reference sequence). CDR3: CATSRARHIDTQYF. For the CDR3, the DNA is TGTGCCACCAGCAGAGCCCGACACATAGATACGCAGTATTTT. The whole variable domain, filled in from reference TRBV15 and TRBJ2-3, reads DAMVIQNPRYQVTQFGKPVTLSCSQTLNHNVMYWYQQKSSQAPKLLFHYYDKDFNNEADTPDNFQSRRPNTSFCFLDIRSPGLGDTAMYLCATSRARHIDTQYFGPGTRLTVL.

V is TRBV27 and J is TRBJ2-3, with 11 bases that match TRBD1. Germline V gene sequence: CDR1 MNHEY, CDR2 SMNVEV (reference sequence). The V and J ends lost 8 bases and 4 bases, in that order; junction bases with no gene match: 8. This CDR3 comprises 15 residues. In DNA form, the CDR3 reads TGTGCCAGCCGCGAGAGGACAGGGGGCTCAGATACGCAGTATTTT. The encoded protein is CASRERTGGSDTQYF.

CDR3 DNA: TGCAGCGCCACTCGGGACGCGGGTGGGCAGTACTTC. Residues: CSATRDAGGQYF. The gene calls are TRBV29-1 and TRBJ2-7; the D gene could be TRBD1 or TRBD2 (5 bases each). This CDR3 region has 12 residues. The germline gives CDR1 SQVTM, CDR2 ANQGSEA. Deletions cut 7 bases from V and 9 bases from J, with 19 bases between.

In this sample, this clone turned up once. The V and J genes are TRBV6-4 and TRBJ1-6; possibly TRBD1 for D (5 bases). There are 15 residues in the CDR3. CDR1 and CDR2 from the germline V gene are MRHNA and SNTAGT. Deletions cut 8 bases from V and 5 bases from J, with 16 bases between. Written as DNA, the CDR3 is TGTGCCAGCCGATACCAGGGATATGATAATTCACCCCTCCACTTT. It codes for CASRYQGYDNSPLHF.

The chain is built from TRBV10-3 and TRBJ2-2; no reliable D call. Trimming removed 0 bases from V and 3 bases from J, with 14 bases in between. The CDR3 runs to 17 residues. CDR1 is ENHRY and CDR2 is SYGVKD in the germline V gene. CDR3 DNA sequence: TGTGCCATCAGTGAGTCAGAGCCACCAGTCGACACCGGGGAGCTGTTTTTT. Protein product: CAISESEPPVDTGELFF.

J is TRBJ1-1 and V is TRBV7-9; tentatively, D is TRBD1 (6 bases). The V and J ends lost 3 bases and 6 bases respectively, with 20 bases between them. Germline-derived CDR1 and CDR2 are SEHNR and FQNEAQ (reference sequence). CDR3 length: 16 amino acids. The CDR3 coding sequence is TGTGCCAGCAGCTTTCGGGACATTATCTGTTGGGCTGAAGCTTTCTTT. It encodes CASSFRDIICWAEAFF.

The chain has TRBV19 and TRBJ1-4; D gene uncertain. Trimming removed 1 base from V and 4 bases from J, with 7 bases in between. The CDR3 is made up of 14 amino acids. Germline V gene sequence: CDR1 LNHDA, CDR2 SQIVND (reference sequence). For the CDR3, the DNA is TGTGCCAGTAGTATAGGCCAGGTTAATGAAAAACTGTTTTTT. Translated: CASSIGQVNEKLFF.

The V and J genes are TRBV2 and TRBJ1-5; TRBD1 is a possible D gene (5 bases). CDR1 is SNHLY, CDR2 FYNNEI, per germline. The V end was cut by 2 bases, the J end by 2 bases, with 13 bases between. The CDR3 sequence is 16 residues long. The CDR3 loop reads CASSEWEGEGNQPQHF. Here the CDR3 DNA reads TGTGCCAGCAGTGAATGGGAAGGGGAGGGCAATCAGCCCCAGCATTTT.